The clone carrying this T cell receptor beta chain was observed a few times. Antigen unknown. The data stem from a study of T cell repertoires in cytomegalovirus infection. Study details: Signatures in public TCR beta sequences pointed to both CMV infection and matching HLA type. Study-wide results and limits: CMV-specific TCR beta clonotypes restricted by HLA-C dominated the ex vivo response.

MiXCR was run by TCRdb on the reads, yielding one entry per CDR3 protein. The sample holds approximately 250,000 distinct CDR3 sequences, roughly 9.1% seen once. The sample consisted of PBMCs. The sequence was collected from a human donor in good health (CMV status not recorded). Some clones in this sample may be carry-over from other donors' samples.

CDR3 coding DNA: TGTGCCAGCAGCTCATGGACAGGATCCACCGGGGAGCTGTTTTTT. Its translation: CASSSWTGSTGELFF. This chain uses TRBV7-3 with TRBJ2-2; TRBD1 aligns across 7 bases. V shed 4 bases, J shed 4 bases, and the junction held 6 bases outside the gene matches. Germline lookup yields CDR1 SGHTA and CDR2 FQGTGA. The CDR3 covers 15 residues.